This is a list of T cell receptor beta chains from one sample in a study of T cell responses to AZD1222 COVID-19 vaccine. Some clones are missing from TCRdb's copy, which holds only in-frame ones; the method was immunoSEQ multiplex PCR. The sample carries some 50,000 clones, under 85% recorded once. Sequenced here: peripheral blood, sampled on day 0 of MenACWY control vaccination. These receptors all come from an adult in good health. The CDR3 runs from the conserved cysteine through the conserved F or W. The D gene is left open where the match is weak. Part of the rows lack a size; the others show once, few, many or a class for expanded clones.

d_call: TRBD1
j_call: TRBJ2-2
v_call: TRBV5-1
clone_size: .
cdr3_aa: CASSETGAREDTGELFF
cdr3_nt: TGCGCCAGCAGCGAAACAGGGGCCCGCGAAGACACCGGGGAGCTGTTTTTT

d_call: TRBD1
j_call: TRBJ2-5
v_call: TRBV14
clone_size: .
cdr3_aa: CASSPSLGQYQETQYF
cdr3_nt: TGTGCCAGCAGCCCCAGCCTGGGACAGTACCAAGAGACCCAGTACTTC

d_call: .
j_call: TRBJ1-2
v_call: TRBV9
clone_size: .
cdr3_aa: CASSVAGTMGGYTF
cdr3_nt: TGTGCCAGCAGCGTAGCTGGGACAATGGGTGGCTACACCTTC

d_call: TRBD1
j_call: TRBJ1-2
v_call: TRBV28
clone_size: .
cdr3_aa: CASREQGAPLGGYTF
cdr3_nt: TGTGCCAGCAGAGAACAGGGGGCGCCCCTGGGTGGCTACACCTTC

d_call: .
j_call: TRBJ1-4
v_call: TRBV2
clone_size: .
cdr3_aa: CASSPRTASNEKLFF
cdr3_nt: TGTGCCAGCAGCCCCCGGACAGCTTCGAATGAAAAACTGTTTTTT

d_call: .
j_call: TRBJ1-3
v_call: TRBV6-6
clone_size: .
cdr3_aa: CASTRTVSGNTIYF
cdr3_nt: TGTGCCAGCACCAGGACAGTCTCTGGAAACACCATATATTTT

d_call: .
j_call: TRBJ1-5
v_call: TRBV5-6
clone_size: .
cdr3_aa: CASSLALGTQPQHF
cdr3_nt: TGTGCCAGCAGCTTGGCCTTGGGTACCCAGCCCCAGCATTTT

d_call: TRBD1
j_call: TRBJ2-5
v_call: TRBV18
clone_size: .
cdr3_aa: CASSPGQGKETQYF
cdr3_nt: TGTGCCAGCTCACCTGGACAGGGGAAAGAGACCCAGTACTTC

d_call: .
j_call: TRBJ2-7
v_call: TRBV7-9
clone_size: .
cdr3_aa: CASSDYTGRSYEQYF
cdr3_nt: TGTGCCAGCAGCGATTACACCGGAAGGTCCTACGAGCAGTACTTC

d_call: TRBD1
j_call: TRBJ1-1
v_call: TRBV7-2
clone_size: .
cdr3_aa: CASSFSRDRGAPNTEAFF
cdr3_nt: TGTGCCAGCAGCTTCAGTAGGGACAGGGGGGCCCCGAACACTGAAGCTTTCTTT

d_call: .
j_call: TRBJ1-2
v_call: TRBV30
clone_size: .
cdr3_aa: CAWTPTNRDYGYTF
cdr3_nt: TGTGCCTGGACCCCGACCAACCGGGACTATGGCTACACCTTC

d_call: TRBD2
j_call: TRBJ2-3
v_call: TRBV29-1
clone_size: .
cdr3_aa: CSLALAGGGDTQYF
cdr3_nt: TGCAGTTTGGCACTAGCGGGGGGGGGAGATACGCAGTATTTT

d_call: .
j_call: TRBJ1-2
v_call: TRBV25-1
clone_size: .
cdr3_aa: CASSSFRGYGYTF
cdr3_nt: TGTGCCAGCAGTTCTTTTAGGGGTTATGGCTACACCTTC

d_call: TRBD1
j_call: TRBJ1-1
v_call: TRBV19
clone_size: few
cdr3_aa: CASSMDRVIGEAFF
cdr3_nt: TGTGCCAGTAGTATGGACAGGGTTATCGGTGAAGCTTTCTTT

d_call: .
j_call: TRBJ2-3
v_call: TRBV7-9
clone_size: once
cdr3_aa: CASSLITGPDTQYF
cdr3_nt: TGTGCCAGCAGCTTAATTACGGGCCCAGATACGCAGTATTTT

d_call: TRBD2
j_call: TRBJ2-2
v_call: TRBV3-1/TRBV3-2
clone_size: .
cdr3_aa: CASSQVTSGRPRNTGELFF
cdr3_nt: TGTGCCAGCAGCCAAGTAACTAGCGGGAGGCCGAGGAACACCGGGGAGCTGTTTTTT

d_call: .
j_call: TRBJ1-2
v_call: TRBV6-4
clone_size: .
cdr3_aa: CASSDGYTF
cdr3_nt: TGTGCCAGCAGCGATGGCTACACCTTC

d_call: TRBD2
j_call: TRBJ2-1
v_call: TRBV14
clone_size: .
cdr3_aa: CASSHYPGLAGGHEQFF
cdr3_nt: TGTGCCAGCAGCCACTACCCGGGACTAGCGGGGGGGCACGAGCAGTTCTTC

d_call: .
j_call: TRBJ1-4
v_call: TRBV7-9
clone_size: few
cdr3_aa: CASSLDREVGKLFF
cdr3_nt: TGTGCCAGCAGCTTAGACAGGGAAGTAGGAAAACTGTTTTTT

d_call: .
j_call: TRBJ2-1
v_call: TRBV25-1
clone_size: once
cdr3_aa: CASSEWGPSMGTDEQFF
cdr3_nt: TGTGCCAGCAGTGAATGGGGGCCTTCAATGGGTACAGATGAGCAGTTCTTC

d_call: .
j_call: TRBJ2-7
v_call: TRBV6-5
clone_size: .
cdr3_aa: CASKTRTHSYEQYF
cdr3_nt: TGTGCCAGCAAAACCAGGACTCACTCCTACGAGCAGTACTTC

d_call: TRBD1
j_call: TRBJ1-1
v_call: TRBV4-1
clone_size: .
cdr3_aa: CASGPRWGQGPNTEAFF
cdr3_nt: TGCGCCAGCGGGCCCAGATGGGGACAGGGCCCGAACACTGAAGCTTTCTTT

d_call: .
j_call: TRBJ2-7
v_call: TRBV12-3/TRBV12-4
clone_size: .
cdr3_aa: CASSFGSYEQYF
cdr3_nt: TGTGCCAGCAGTTTTGGTAGCTACGAGCAGTACTTC

d_call: TRBD1
j_call: TRBJ2-1
v_call: TRBV5-1
clone_size: .
cdr3_aa: CASSASGGRYNEQFF
cdr3_nt: TGCGCCAGCAGCGCCTCAGGGGGCCGTTACAATGAGCAGTTCTTC

d_call: TRBD2
j_call: TRBJ2-1
v_call: TRBV27
clone_size: .
cdr3_aa: CASTPGLARYNEQFF
cdr3_nt: TGTGCCAGCACTCCGGGACTAGCGAGATACAATGAGCAGTTCTTC

d_call: .
j_call: TRBJ2-7
v_call: TRBV5-1
clone_size: .
cdr3_aa: CASNPGRSSYEQYF
cdr3_nt: TGCGCCAGCAACCCGGGACGGAGCTCCTACGAGCAGTACTTC

d_call: TRBD1
j_call: TRBJ1-5
v_call: TRBV9
clone_size: .
cdr3_aa: CASSGGTGGAGQPQHF
cdr3_nt: TGTGCCAGCAGCGGAGGGACAGGGGGCGCGGGTCAGCCCCAGCATTTT

d_call: TRBD2
j_call: TRBJ2-3
v_call: TRBV5-1
clone_size: .
cdr3_aa: CASGPSGGSTDTQYF
cdr3_nt: TGCGCCAGCGGGCCTAGCGGGGGGAGCACAGATACGCAGTATTTT

d_call: TRBD1
j_call: TRBJ2-7
v_call: TRBV5-8
clone_size: once
cdr3_aa: CASSSLGTGYNEQYF
cdr3_nt: TGTGCCAGCAGCTCGTTGGGGACAGGGTACAACGAGCAGTACTTC

d_call: .
j_call: TRBJ1-4
v_call: TRBV27
clone_size: .
cdr3_aa: CASTEGLGEKLFF
cdr3_nt: TGTGCCAGCACCGAGGGATTAGGAGAAAAACTGTTTTTT

d_call: .
j_call: TRBJ1-5
v_call: TRBV6-5
clone_size: .
cdr3_aa: CASSLSSSGNQPQHF
cdr3_nt: TGTGCCAGCAGTTTAAGTTCCTCGGGCAATCAGCCCCAGCATTTT

d_call: .
j_call: TRBJ2-2
v_call: TRBV3-1/TRBV3-2
clone_size: .
cdr3_aa: CASSQESTSNTGELFF
cdr3_nt: TGTGCCAGCAGCCAAGAATCAACATCGAACACCGGGGAGCTGTTTTTT

d_call: TRBD1
j_call: TRBJ1-1
v_call: TRBV5-6
clone_size: .
cdr3_aa: CASSPWDRLNTEAFF
cdr3_nt: TGTGCCAGCAGCCCCTGGGACAGATTGAACACTGAAGCTTTCTTT

d_call: .
j_call: TRBJ1-6
v_call: TRBV30
clone_size: few
cdr3_aa: CAWSSWEVAVSPLHF
cdr3_nt: TGTGCCTGGAGTTCATGGGAGGTGGCCGTTTCACCCCTCCACTTT

d_call: .
j_call: TRBJ1-1
v_call: TRBV30
clone_size: .
cdr3_aa: CAWSGKGPLNTEAFF
cdr3_nt: TGTGCCTGGAGTGGAAAGGGACCCTTGAACACTGAAGCTTTCTTT

d_call: TRBD2
j_call: TRBJ2-4
v_call: TRBV3-1/TRBV3-2
clone_size: .
cdr3_aa: CASSPWTSDEAKNIQYF
cdr3_nt: TGTGCCAGCAGCCCTTGGACTAGCGACGAGGCCAAAAACATTCAGTACTTC

d_call: TRBD2
j_call: TRBJ2-1
v_call: TRBV5-6
clone_size: .
cdr3_aa: CASSLAAGVDEQFF
cdr3_nt: TGTGCCAGCAGCTTGGCCGCGGGGGTTGATGAGCAGTTCTTC

d_call: TRBD1
j_call: TRBJ2-1
v_call: TRBV15
clone_size: .
cdr3_aa: CATSSRRDRGANNEQFF
cdr3_nt: TGTGCCACCAGCTCCCGTCGAGACAGGGGGGCGAACAATGAGCAGTTCTTC

d_call: .
j_call: TRBJ1-5
v_call: TRBV6-5
clone_size: .
cdr3_aa: CASRAGPYSNQPQHF
cdr3_nt: TGTGCCAGCAGGGCAGGGCCTTATAGCAATCAGCCCCAGCATTTT

d_call: .
j_call: TRBJ2-2
v_call: TRBV5-1
clone_size: .
cdr3_aa: CASSLLGAPSNTGELFF
cdr3_nt: TGCGCCAGCAGCCTACTTGGGGCACCTTCGAACACCGGGGAGCTGTTTTTT

d_call: TRBD1
j_call: TRBJ2-7
v_call: TRBV5-1
clone_size: .
cdr3_aa: CASSFTGDSYEQYF
cdr3_nt: TGCGCCAGCAGCTTCACAGGGGATTCCTACGAGCAGTACTTC

d_call: TRBD2
j_call: TRBJ2-3
v_call: TRBV4-1
clone_size: many
cdr3_aa: CASSQVLAGRDTQYF
cdr3_nt: TGCGCCAGCAGCCAAGTTTTAGCGGGAAGAGATACGCAGTATTTT

d_call: .
j_call: TRBJ2-3
v_call: TRBV5-8
clone_size: .
cdr3_aa: CASSLERAADTQYF
cdr3_nt: TGTGCCAGCAGCTTGGAGAGGGCAGCGGATACGCAGTATTTT

d_call: TRBD1
j_call: TRBJ1-2
v_call: TRBV10-3
clone_size: .
cdr3_aa: CAISDPYAGGVNYGYTF
cdr3_nt: TGTGCCATCAGTGATCCATACGCAGGGGGCGTAAACTATGGCTACACCTTC

d_call: .
j_call: TRBJ2-5
v_call: TRBV12-3/TRBV12-4
clone_size: many
cdr3_aa: CASSLEGTQYF
cdr3_nt: TGTGCCAGCAGTTTGGAGGGGACCCAGTACTTC

d_call: TRBD1
j_call: TRBJ2-3
v_call: TRBV5-1
clone_size: few
cdr3_aa: CASSYTGGADTQYF
cdr3_nt: TGCGCCAGCAGCTATACAGGGGGCGCAGATACGCAGTATTTT

d_call: TRBD1
j_call: TRBJ1-6
v_call: TRBV7-8
clone_size: .
cdr3_aa: CASSSRQGRSSPLHF
cdr3_nt: TGTGCCAGCAGCTCCCGACAGGGGCGAAGTTCACCCCTCCACTTT

d_call: .
j_call: TRBJ1-5
v_call: TRBV30
clone_size: .
cdr3_aa: CAWSVRGGIGQPQHF
cdr3_nt: TGTGCCTGGAGTGTACGGGGGGGGATCGGGCAGCCCCAGCATTTT

d_call: TRBD1
j_call: TRBJ1-5
v_call: TRBV27
clone_size: .
cdr3_aa: CASSLTGGGNQPQHF
cdr3_nt: TGTGCCAGCAGTTTGACAGGGGGCGGCAATCAGCCCCAGCATTTT

d_call: TRBD2
j_call: TRBJ2-7
v_call: TRBV14
clone_size: .
cdr3_aa: CASSLGTSGDYEQYF
cdr3_nt: TGTGCCAGCAGCCTAGGGACTAGCGGGGACTACGAGCAGTACTTC

d_call: .
j_call: TRBJ2-7
v_call: TRBV5-1
clone_size: few
cdr3_aa: CASSLSSTTYEQYF
cdr3_nt: TGCGCCAGCAGCTTGTCCTCTACTACCTACGAGCAGTACTTC

d_call: .
j_call: TRBJ2-1
v_call: TRBV20-1
clone_size: .
cdr3_aa: CSTLRSNEQFF
cdr3_nt: TGCAGCACACTCAGGTCCAATGAGCAGTTCTTC

d_call: .
j_call: TRBJ1-3
v_call: TRBV18
clone_size: .
cdr3_aa: CASSPPGVVNTIYF
cdr3_nt: TGTGCCAGCTCGCCCCCAGGGGTTGTAAACACCATATATTTT

d_call: .
j_call: TRBJ1-4
v_call: TRBV21-1
clone_size: once
cdr3_aa: CASSRHDGGKLFF
cdr3_nt: TGTGCCAGCAGCCGACATGATGGGGGAAAACTGTTTTTT

d_call: TRBD1
j_call: TRBJ1-1
v_call: TRBV19
clone_size: .
cdr3_aa: CASGQGEGTEAFF
cdr3_nt: TGTGCCAGTGGCCAGGGGGAGGGCACTGAAGCTTTCTTT